The following is a T cell receptor beta chain sequence with its context. No antigen is known for it. This CDR3 region has 14 residues. V shed 0 bases and J shed 4 bases, with 11 bases lying between them. CDR1 and CDR2 (germline): GTSNPN, SVGIG (reference sequence). Unstimulated regulatory T cells (CD4+CD25+CD127-), CD4+CD25- non-regulatory cells, CD4 and CD8 cells were FACS-sorted from thawed PBMCs. These data are taken from a study of Tregs in tolerant kidney transplant recipients. Study observations and caveats: The most relevant donor-specific Treg TCRbeta repertoire apparently came from expansion with activated donor B cells. No direct test of biological reproducibility was done here. Few patients were studied, so findings need validation in larger groups.

The protocol was immunoSEQ multiplex PCR, while the TCRdb copy is restricted to in-frame clones and leaves out a portion. The sample holds around 230,000 clones; about 86% are singletons and the top ten take around 0.6%. Material: CD4+ T cells from blood. This chain uses TRBV30 with TRBJ2-3, with TRBD2 as a possible D gene (5 bases). This TCR came from a human donor in good health. CDR3 amino acids: CAWSVVGVPDTQYF. The CDR3 DNA sequence: TGTGCCTGGAGTGTAGTGGGAGTACCAGATACGCAGTATTTT.